This TCR beta chain was sequenced for a study of radiation and T cells in renal cell carcinoma. Study-wide context: Nephrectomy followed 15 Gy stereotactic body radiation by 4 weeks. Notes on the study in general: Without pretreatment biopsies, baseline tumor clonotype presence was undetermined. In blood, top tumor clones expanded by 2 weeks, shrinking by 4.

The germline V and J ends were trimmed by 8 bases and 6 bases, with 10 bases remaining between them. Germline loops: CDR1 DFQATT, CDR2 SNEGSKA (reference sequence). The CDR3 has 11 residues. Regarding time point: blood 2 weeks post-SBRT. Documented treatment: 15 Gy SBRT to primary tumor, nephrectomy 4 weeks later. Blood was sampled at baseline, 2 weeks and 4 weeks after SBRT. In regard to this clone: Antigen unknown.

Generated by immunoSEQ multiplex PCR, the TCRdb table keeps only in-frame clones and is missing some. The sample contains more than 75,000 clones, about 86% of which appear only once. This TCR was sampled from a woman aged 45 to 65 with renal cell carcinoma. The chain employs TRBV20-1 and TRBJ1-4; TRBD1 might be the D (5 bases). The sample here was blood, taken from a patient whose treatment included radiotherapy and nephrectomy. Here the CDR3 reads CSPRGYEKLFF. The CDR3 DNA follows: TGCAGTCCTCGGGGGTATGAAAAACTGTTTTTT.